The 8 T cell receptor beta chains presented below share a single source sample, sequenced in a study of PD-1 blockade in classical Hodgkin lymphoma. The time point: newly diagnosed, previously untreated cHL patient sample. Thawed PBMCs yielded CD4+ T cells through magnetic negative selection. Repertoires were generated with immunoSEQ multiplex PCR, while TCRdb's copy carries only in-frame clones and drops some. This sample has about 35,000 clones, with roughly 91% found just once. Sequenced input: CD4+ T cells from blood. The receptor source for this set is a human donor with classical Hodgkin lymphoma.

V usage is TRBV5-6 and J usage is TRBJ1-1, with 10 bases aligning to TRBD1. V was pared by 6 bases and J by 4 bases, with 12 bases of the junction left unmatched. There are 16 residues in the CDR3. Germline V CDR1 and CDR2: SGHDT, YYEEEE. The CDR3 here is CASIPWDRGAVTEAFF. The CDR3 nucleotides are TGTGCCAGCATCCCGTGGGACAGGGGCGCAGTCACTGAAGCTTTCTTT. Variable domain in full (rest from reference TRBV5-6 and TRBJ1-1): DAGVTQSPTHLIKTRGQQVTLRCSPKSGHDTVSWYQQALGQGPQFIFQYYEEEERQRGNFPDRFSGHQFPNYSSELNVNALLLGDSALYLCASIPWDRGAVTEAFFGQGTRLTVV.

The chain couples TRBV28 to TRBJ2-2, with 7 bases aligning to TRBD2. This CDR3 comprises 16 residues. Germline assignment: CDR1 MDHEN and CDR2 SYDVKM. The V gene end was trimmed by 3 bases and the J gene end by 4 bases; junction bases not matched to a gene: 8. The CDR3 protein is CASSLEPSGVTGELFF. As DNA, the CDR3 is TGTGCCAGCAGTTTGGAGCCTAGCGGAGTCACCGGGGAGCTGTTTTTT.

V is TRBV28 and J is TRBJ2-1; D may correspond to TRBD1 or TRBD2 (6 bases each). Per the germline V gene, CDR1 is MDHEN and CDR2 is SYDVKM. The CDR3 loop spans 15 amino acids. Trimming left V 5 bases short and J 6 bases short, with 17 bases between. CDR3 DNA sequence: TGTGCCAGCAGTCTCGGCGGGACATCCCGCAATGAGCAGTTCTTC. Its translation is CASSLGGTSRNEQFF.

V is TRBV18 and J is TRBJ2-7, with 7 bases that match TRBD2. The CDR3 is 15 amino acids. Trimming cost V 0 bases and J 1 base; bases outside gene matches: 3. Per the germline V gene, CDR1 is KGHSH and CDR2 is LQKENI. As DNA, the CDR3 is TGTGCCAGCTCACCACCTAGCGGGTCTTCCTACGAGCAGTACTTC. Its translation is CASSPPSGSSYEQYF.

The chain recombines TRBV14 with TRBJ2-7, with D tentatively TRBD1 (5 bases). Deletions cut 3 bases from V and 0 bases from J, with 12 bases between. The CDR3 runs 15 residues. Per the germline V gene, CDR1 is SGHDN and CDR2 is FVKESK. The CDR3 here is CASSHLGARSYEQYF. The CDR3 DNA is TGTGCCAGCAGCCATCTAGGGGCTCGCTCCTACGAGCAGTACTTC.

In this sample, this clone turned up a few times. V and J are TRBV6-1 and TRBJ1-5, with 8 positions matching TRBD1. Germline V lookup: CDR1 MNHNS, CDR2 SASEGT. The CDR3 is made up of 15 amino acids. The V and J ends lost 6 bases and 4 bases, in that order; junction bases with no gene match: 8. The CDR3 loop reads CASSDRGNLNQPQHF. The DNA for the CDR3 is TGTGCCAGCAGCGACAGGGGAAACCTGAATCAGCCCCAGCATTTT.

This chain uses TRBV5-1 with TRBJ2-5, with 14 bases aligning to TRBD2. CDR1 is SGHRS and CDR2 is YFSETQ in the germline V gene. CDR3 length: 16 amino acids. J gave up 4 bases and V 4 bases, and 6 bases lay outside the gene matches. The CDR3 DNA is TGCGCCAGCAGCACGGGACTAGCGGGAGTGGGAGAGACCCAGTACTTC. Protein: CASSTGLAGVGETQYF.

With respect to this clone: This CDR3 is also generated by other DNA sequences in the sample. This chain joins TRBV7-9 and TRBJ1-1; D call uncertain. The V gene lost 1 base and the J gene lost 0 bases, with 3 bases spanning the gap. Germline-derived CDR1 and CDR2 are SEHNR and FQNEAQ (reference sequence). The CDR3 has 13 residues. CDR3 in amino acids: CASSLDMNTEAFF. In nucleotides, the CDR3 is TGTGCCAGCAGCTTAGATATGAACACTGAAGCTTTCTTT.